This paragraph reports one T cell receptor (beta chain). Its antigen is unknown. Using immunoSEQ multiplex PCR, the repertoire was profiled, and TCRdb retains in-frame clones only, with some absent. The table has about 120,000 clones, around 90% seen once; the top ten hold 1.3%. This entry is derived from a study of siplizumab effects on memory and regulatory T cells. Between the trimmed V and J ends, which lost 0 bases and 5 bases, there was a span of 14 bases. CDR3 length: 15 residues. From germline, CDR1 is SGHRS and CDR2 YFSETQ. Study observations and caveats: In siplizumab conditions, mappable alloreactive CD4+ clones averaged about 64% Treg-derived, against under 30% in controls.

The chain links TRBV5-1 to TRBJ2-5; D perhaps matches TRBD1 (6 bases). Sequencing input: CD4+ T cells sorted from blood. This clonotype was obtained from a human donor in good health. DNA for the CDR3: TGCGCCAGCAGCTTGGCGGGCCTGAGGGGGGAGACCCAGTACTTC. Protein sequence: CASSLAGLRGETQYF.